The 18 T cell receptor beta chains in this list originate from one sample, sequenced in a study of cytomegalovirus exposure and HLA in healthy donors. Researchers ran the PCR with 60 Vbeta and 13 Jbeta primers. Using immunoSEQ multiplex PCR, the repertoire was profiled, and TCRdb retains in-frame clones only, with some absent. This table has around 110,000 clones, 70% to 80% appearing once. The specimen sequenced was PBMCs. All receptors derive from a woman between 18 and 29 years old in good health and CMV-seronegative.

A note on this clone: A read error is likely, as this CDR3 ends without the conserved phenylalanine or tryptophan. CDR3 amino acids: CSVNRVPGELFV. The CDR3 nucleotides read TGCAGCGTAAACAGGGTCCCCGGGGAGCTGTTTGTT. The V gene is TRBV29-1, the J gene TRBJ2-2, with D possibly matching TRBD1 (6 bases). The length of the CDR3 is 12 residues. Germline CDR1 reads SQVTM; CDR2 reads ANQGSEA. V was pared by 6 bases and J by 6 bases, with 11 bases between.

This chain uses TRBV29-1 with TRBJ1-1, with 7 positions matching TRBD1. From germline, CDR1 is SQVTM and CDR2 ANQGSEA. This CDR3 comprises 14 residues. Germline trimming cut 8 bases from V and 0 bases from J; bases unmatched to any gene: 9. The CDR3 sequence: CSSGQGQLNTEAFF. Here the CDR3 DNA reads TGCAGCTCCGGGCAGGGACAGCTGAACACTGAAGCTTTCTTT.

This clone has only a few counts. The chain combines TRBV7-6 with TRBJ1-1; possible D gene TRBD1, 6 bases. The germline V gene has CDR1 SGHVS and CDR2 FNYEAQ. V was cut by 4 bases and J by 6 bases, with 9 bases left in between. The CDR3 runs 12 residues. The CDR3 protein is CASSSDRSEAFF. CDR3 nucleotides: TGTGCCAGCAGCTCGGACAGATCTGAAGCTTTCTTT.

This chain links TRBV9 with TRBJ1-2; a possible D gene is TRBD1 (6 bases). V gave up 3 bases and J gave up 2 bases, with 14 bases separating them. The CDR3 extends over 15 amino acids. Germline CDR1 reads SGDLS; CDR2 reads YYNGEE. Written as DNA, the CDR3 is TGTGCCAGCAGCGCCGGACGGGACACGAACTATGGCTACACCTTC. Its protein is CASSAGRDTNYGYTF. The whole variable domain, filled in from reference TRBV9 and TRBJ1-2, reads DSGVTQTPKHLITATGQRVTLRCSPRSGDLSVYWYQQSLDQGLQFLIQYYNGEERAKGNILERFSAQQFPDLHSELNLSSLELGDSALYFCASSAGRDTNYGYTFGSGTRLTVV.

This chain links TRBV6-6 with TRBJ2-3; 8 bases are a match to TRBD2. This CDR3 spans 16 amino acids. Germline values: CDR1 MNHNY, CDR2 SVGAGI (reference sequence). V was pared by 2 bases and J by 2 bases, with 6 bases of the junction left unmatched. The CDR3: CASSYPRGGITDTQYF. DNA for the CDR3: TGTGCCAGCAGTTACCCTCGCGGGGGGATCACAGATACGCAGTATTTT.

V usage is TRBV5-4 and J usage is TRBJ1-1; D is uncertain. V lost 4 bases, J lost 1 base, and 11 bases lay in between. This CDR3 has 14 residues. The germline CDR1 and CDR2 sequences are SGHNT and YYREEE (reference sequence). The CDR3 reads CASSREVENTEAFF. As DNA, the CDR3 is TGTGCCAGCAGCCGGGAGGTCGAGAACACTGAAGCTTTCTTT.

This clone was seen a handful of times. The genes are TRBV30 and TRBJ2-3; TRBD2 is a possible D gene (5 bases). V lost 8 bases and J 4 bases, leaving 16 bases between the germline ends. The germline V gene encodes CDR1 GTSNPN and CDR2 SVGIG (reference sequence). The CDR3 extends over 13 amino acids. The CDR3 loop is CASSGSLSDTQYF. The CDR3 nucleotides are TGTGCCAGCTCGGGGTCACTGTCAGATACGCAGTATTTT.

This clone occurred once. Here the CDR3 DNA reads TGTGCCAGCAGTTCTGGGCCAGGGGGCTACTATGGCTACACCTTC. It is translated as CASSSGPGGYYGYTF. V and J are TRBV28 and TRBJ1-2; TRBD1 agrees at 8 bases. J gave up 3 bases and V 4 bases, and 7 bases lay outside the gene matches. CDR1 is MDHEN and CDR2 is SYDVKM in the germline V gene. CDR3 size: 15 residues.

The V and J genes are TRBV5-4 and TRBJ2-5; perhaps TRBD1 as D (6 bases). From germline, CDR1 is SGHNT and CDR2 YYREEE (reference sequence). The CDR3 has 15 residues. V gave up 5 bases and J gave up 5 bases, with 19 bases separating them. The CDR3 reads CASRRQQGWGETQYF. CDR3 sequence (DNA): TGTGCCAGCAGGAGACAACAGGGCTGGGGGGAGACCCAGTACTTC.

Comments on this clone: The junction differs from germline at one of its ends, possibly a read error. This chain uses TRBV7-6 with TRBJ1-1, with D possibly TRBD1 on 5 matching bases. The germline CDR1 and CDR2 sequences are SGHVS and FNYEAQ. This CDR3 is built from 12 residues. Here the CDR3 DNA reads TGTGCCAGCAGCCCCGGCGGGACTGGAGCTTTCTTT. Its translation: CASSPGGTGAFF.

This chain connects TRBV18 to TRBJ2-7; weak D call: TRBD2 (5 bases). V gave up 3 bases and J gave up 5 bases, with 20 bases separating them. This CDR3 comprises 16 residues. Looked up from germline, CDR1 is KGHSH and CDR2 is LQKENI. The CDR3 DNA reads as TGTGCCAGCTCACCCCGATCGGTCGGGATAGGGAACGAGCAGTACTTC. Amino acid sequence: CASSPRSVGIGNEQYF.

The chain uses TRBV28 and TRBJ2-3, with 8 bases matching TRBD1. The J segment lost 0 bases and the V segment lost 4 bases, leaving 6 bases of the junction unmatched. The CDR3 length is 16 residues. CDR1 is MDHEN and CDR2 is SYDVKM in the germline V gene. CDR3 in DNA: TGTGCCAGCAGTTCCCAGAGACAGGGGAGCACAGATACGCAGTATTTT. It translates to CASSSQRQGSTDTQYF.

The chain joins TRBV27 to TRBJ2-7, with D perhaps matching TRBD2 (6 bases). Deletions cut 5 bases from V and 2 bases from J, with 13 bases between. The CDR3 loop spans 14 amino acids. Germline V lookup: CDR1 MNHEY, CDR2 SMNVEV (reference sequence). The DNA of the CDR3 is TGTGCCAGCAGTCTCCTGACGGGAGCCTACGAGCAGTACTTC. Translation: CASSLLTGAYEQYF.

This clone appeared once. This specimen includes other DNA sequences encoding the same CDR3. The CDR3 DNA reads as TGTGCCAGCAGCCCGGGGACAGGGAACACTGAAGCTTTCTTT. Its protein product is CASSPGTGNTEAFF. This chain links TRBV11-3 with TRBJ1-1; TRBD1 agrees at 8 bases. V dropped 5 bases and J dropped 1; count of bases not matched to a gene: 3. The germline V gene has CDR1 SGHNT and CDR2 YENEEA. The CDR3 consists of 14 residues.

V gene TRBV7-8 combines with J gene TRBJ2-7, with 10 bases aligning to TRBD1. The length of the CDR3 is 16 residues. V lost 1 base to trimming and J lost 3 bases; unmatched junction nucleotides: 6. CDR1 is SGHVS and CDR2 is FQNEAQ in the germline V gene. The CDR3 protein is CASSLGSTGGGYEQYF. The CDR3 DNA reads as TGTGCCAGCAGCTTAGGTTCGACAGGGGGCGGCTACGAGCAGTACTTC. Supplemented by reference TRBV7-8 and TRBJ2-7, the full variable domain reads GAGVSQSPRYKVAKRGQDVALRCDPISGHVSLFWYQQALGQGPEFLTYFQNEAQLDKSGLPSDRFFAERPEGSVSTLKIQRTQQEDSAVYLCASSLGSTGGGYEQYFGPGTRLTVT.

The rearrangement joins TRBV28 to TRBJ2-7; D possibly corresponds to TRBD2 (6 bases). Per germline, CDR1 MDHEN and CDR2 SYDVKM. With 3 bases removed from V and 2 bases from J, the gap between germline ends came to 26 bases. The CDR3 is made up of 19 amino acids. CDR3 protein: CASSFAGLMNAGGTYEQYF. CDR3 DNA sequence: TGTGCCAGCAGTTTCGCTGGGTTAATGAACGCCGGGGGAACCTACGAGCAGTACTTC.

The chain uses TRBV27 and TRBJ1-5, with 8 nucleotides matching TRBD1. The V segment lost 1 base and the J segment 7 bases; nucleotides outside the gene matches: 3. CDR1 is MNHEY, CDR2 SMNVEV, per germline (reference sequence). The CDR3 is 14 amino acids. CDR3 residues: CASSLFGQGQPQHF. In DNA form, the CDR3 reads TGTGCCAGCAGTTTATTTGGACAGGGCCAGCCCCAGCATTTT.

This clone was counted a few times. This chain uses TRBV28 with TRBJ2-1; 14 nucleotides line up with TRBD2. In germline, CDR1 is MDHEN, CDR2 SYDVKM. This CDR3 is 12 amino acids long. Trimming cost V 3 bases and J 14 bases; bases outside gene matches: 0. This CDR3 is CASSLTSGGEFF. The DNA of the CDR3 is TGTGCCAGCAGTTTGACTAGCGGGGGGGAGTTCTTC.